The 11 T cell receptor beta chains below come from one sample, sequenced in a study of cytomegalovirus exposure and HLA in healthy donors. Amplification used 60 Vbeta primers and 13 Jbeta primers. The assay was immunoSEQ multiplex PCR, and TCRdb's table has in-frame clones only and misses some. Here the sample spans about 120,000 clones, about 9.4% being singletons. Sequencing used PBMCs. Receptor source: a woman in her forties in good health and CMV-seropositive.

The table lists this clone with a few counts. CDR3 region: CASRRPEGDEQYF. CDR3 sequence (DNA): TGTGCCAGTAGGAGACCCGAAGGGGACGAGCAGTACTTC. The V gene is TRBV19, the J gene TRBJ2-7; maybe TRBD1 (5 bases). Germline CDR1 reads LNHDA; CDR2 reads SQIVND (reference sequence). CDR3 length: 13 amino acids. V was shortened by 6 bases and J by 5 bases, with 14 bases between the two germline ends.

V and J are TRBV19 and TRBJ1-4, with TRBD1 as a possible D gene (5 bases). The V and J ends lost 6 bases and 8 bases respectively, with 10 bases between them. The CDR3 is made up of 12 amino acids. Germline lookup yields CDR1 LNHDA and CDR2 SQIVND (reference sequence). CDR3 nucleotides: TGTGCCAGTAGGGGGCTAGGGGAAAAACTGTTTTTT. It codes for CASRGLGEKLFF. The entire variable domain, with the rest obtained from reference TRBV19 and TRBJ1-4, is as follows: DGGITQSPKYLFRKEGQNVTLSCEQNLNHDAMYWYRQDPGQGLRLIYYSQIVNDFQKGDIAEGYSVSREKKESFPLTVTSAQKNPTAFYLCASRGLGEKLFFGSGTQLSVL.

The genes are TRBV5-1 and TRBJ1-6; D uncertain. The CDR3 loop spans 14 amino acids. Trimming pared 4 bases from V and 7 bases from J, leaving 12 bases between. CDR1 is SGHRS and CDR2 is YFSETQ in the germline V gene. CDR3 protein: CASSQAIWNSPLHF. Here the CDR3 DNA reads TGCGCCAGCAGCCAAGCAATCTGGAATTCACCCCTCCACTTT.

The chain employs TRBV2 and TRBJ1-1; possibly TRBD1 for D (6 bases). This CDR3 region has 14 residues. In germline, CDR1 is SNHLY, CDR2 FYNNEI. V lost 4 bases and J 4 bases, leaving 13 bases between the germline ends. The CDR3, as DNA: TGTGCCAGCAGTGTCGTCAGGGGAACCACTGAAGCTTTCTTT. Its protein product is CASSVVRGTTEAFF. Variable domain in full (rest from reference TRBV2 and TRBJ1-1): EPEVTQTPSHQVTQMGQEVILRCVPISNHLYFYWYRQILGQKVEFLVSFYNNEISEKSEIFDDQFSVERPDGSNFTLKIRSTKLEDSAMYFCASSVVRGTTEAFFGQGTRLTVV.

This chain links TRBV5-4 with TRBJ2-5; weak D call: TRBD2 (6 bases). The end of the DNA fits TRBJ2-7 better, so the J call may be wrong. Germline V CDR1 and CDR2: SGHNT, YYREEE (reference sequence). CDR3 size: 14 residues. The CDR3 loop reads CASRPGGASYEQYF. CDR3 sequence (DNA): TGTGCCAGCAGGCCCGGCGGGGCCTCCTACGAGCAGTACTTC.

In its sample, this clone was seen a few times. V is TRBV27 and J is TRBJ1-2; D remains ambiguous. V gave up 6 bases and J gave up 7 bases, with 12 bases separating them. CDR1 is MNHEY, CDR2 SMNVEV, per germline (reference sequence). The CDR3 has 12 residues. The CDR3 DNA reads as TGTGCCAGCAGGGAGCGGGAAGGTGGCTACACCTTC. This codes for CASREREGGYTF.

This clone was picked up a small number of times. The V call is TRBV29-1, the J call TRBJ2-5; 7 bases match TRBD1. CDR3 size: 13 residues. The V gene end was trimmed by 3 bases and the J gene end by 5 bases; junction bases not matched to a gene: 6. Germline CDR1 reads SQVTM; CDR2 reads ANQGSEA. CDR3 DNA: TGCAGCGTTGATGAAGGGGGCAGGGAGACCCAGTACTTC. As protein: CSVDEGGRETQYF.

This clone was detected only a few times. J is TRBJ2-7 and V is TRBV9, with TRBD1 matching 10 bases. Losses at the gene ends were 1 base for V and 5 bases for J; bases not matched to a gene: 12. The CDR3 totals 17 residues. CDR1 SGDLS and CDR2 YYNGEE come from the germline V gene. CDR3 nucleotide sequence: TGTGCCAGCAGCGTACGAGGGACAGGGGCCCTTGACGACGAGCAGTACTTC. This translates into CASSVRGTGALDDEQYF.

A few counts support this clone. The V gene is TRBV6-1, the J gene TRBJ2-5; the D gene is possibly TRBD2 (6 bases). V shed 6 bases and J shed 5 bases, with 13 bases lying between them. Germline V CDR1 and CDR2: MNHNS, SASEGT. The CDR3 is 13 amino acids. This chain's CDR3 is CASSQTSQETQYF. The CDR3, as DNA: TGTGCCAGCAGCCAGACTAGTCAGGAGACCCAGTACTTC.

This sequence joins TRBV7-9 and TRBJ2-3; D remains unclear. The CDR3 extends over 16 amino acids. V was pared by 5 bases and J by 0 bases, with 15 bases between. The germline V gene has CDR1 SEHNR and CDR2 FQNEAQ (reference sequence). This CDR3 is CASSPPGNPSTDTQYF. Written as DNA, the CDR3 is TGTGCCAGCAGCCCCCCGGGTAACCCAAGCACAGATACGCAGTATTTT.

This chain connects TRBV5-1 to TRBJ1-1; D is unclear. The V end lost 4 bases, the J end lost 1 base, and 14 bases lay between the germline ends. Germline CDR1 reads SGHRS; CDR2 reads YFSETQ. CDR3 size: 15 residues. The CDR3 nucleotides read TGCGCCAGCAGCCTACCCGACGGGAAGAACACTGAAGCTTTCTTT. Residues: CASSLPDGKNTEAFF.